This passage covers 24 T cell receptor beta chains from one sample sequenced in a study of blood T cells in healthy people across ages (dated by TCRdb to about 2015). Library generation was performed with 5' RACE. For sequencing, an Illumina HiSeq 2500 was employed. A second PCR of roughly 7 to 12 cycles was run with a J-beta primer mix and a sample-barcoded 5' primer. The public reads were quality trimmed at Q25 with fastp and then assembled into clones with MiXCR by TCRdb, keeping productive beta chains. Merged by CDR3 protein, the rows form single entries marked with the most common genes and DNA. The sample includes 1.5 million to 2 million distinct CDR3 sequences, with 49% observed a single time. Clones ranked in the top ten supply 2% to 2.5% of the sample. Sequencing was carried out using blood. The receptors were gathered from a woman aged 40 to 50 in good health.

This chain's CDR3 is CASSDPQGGALYNEQFF. The CDR3 DNA follows: TGTGCCAGCAGCGATCCCCAGGGGGGGGCCCTATACAATGAGCAGTTCTTC. This chain joins TRBV9 and TRBJ2-1; the D gene could be TRBD1 or TRBD2 (7 bases each). Trimming cost V 3 bases and J 4 bases, with 20 bases left between them. The CDR3 runs 17 residues. Germline V gene data show CDR1 as SGDLS and CDR2 as YYNGEE. The whole variable domain, remainder taken from reference TRBV9 and TRBJ2-1, is DSGVTQTPKHLITATGQRVTLRCSPRSGDLSVYWYQQSLDQGLQFLIQYYNGEERAKGNILERFSAQQFPDLHSELNLSSLELGDSALYFCASSDPQGGALYNEQFFGPGTRLTVL.

The gene calls are TRBV7-8 and TRBJ2-1, with D possibly matching TRBD2 (5 bases). The CDR3 extends over 15 amino acids. The V and J ends lost 5 bases and 5 bases respectively, with 16 bases between them. Germline-derived CDR1 and CDR2 are SGHVS and FQNEAQ. The CDR3, as DNA: TGTGCCAGCAGCACCCCTTGGATGCGGGACAATGAGCAGTTCTTC. This gives the protein CASSTPWMRDNEQFF.

This rearrangement joins TRBV7-9 to TRBJ1-6; D not resolved. The V gene's germline CDR1 is SEHNR and CDR2 FQNEAQ (reference sequence). The V end was cut by 6 bases, the J end by 8 bases, with 11 bases between. CDR3 size: 13 residues. The CDR3 DNA is TGTGCCAGCAGTCCCCGAACCTATTCACCCCTCCACTTT. This gives the protein CASSPRTYSPLHF.

The J gene is TRBJ2-7, the V gene TRBV20-1; 9 bases match TRBD2. The DNA end is a closer match to TRBJ2-4, so the J assignment may be wrong. The germline gives CDR1 DFQATT, CDR2 SNEGSKA (reference sequence). The CDR3 totals 15 residues. DNA for the CDR3: TGCAGTGCTAGACTAGCGGGGCGGATGGGTAACATTCAGTACTTC. Its protein product is CSARLAGRMGNIQYF.

The chain links TRBV6-6 to TRBJ2-7, with no clear D. Gene TRBJ2-5 matches the end of the DNA better, so the J call may be wrong. CDR1 is MNHNY, CDR2 SVGAGI, per germline (reference sequence). The CDR3 is 16 amino acids. The CDR3 DNA follows: TGTGCCAGCAGTTCCGAGAATCGGAGAGTCGAAGAGACCCAGTACTTC. It encodes CASSSENRRVEETQYF.

The rearrangement links TRBV4-1 to TRBJ1-1; D not certain. Trimming pared 0 bases from V and 4 bases from J, leaving 12 bases between. Germline V gene sequence: CDR1 MGHRA, CDR2 YSYEKL. The length of the CDR3 is 15 residues. The CDR3: CASSQESRGPTEAFF. In DNA, the CDR3 is TGCGCCAGCAGCCAAGAGAGTCGAGGGCCCACTGAAGCTTTCTTT.

This clonotype has a handful of counts. The chain has TRBV4-1 and TRBJ1-5; D is possibly TRBD1 (5 bases). The ends were cut back, 4 bases at V and 3 bases at J, with 16 bases in the middle. The germline V gene has CDR1 MGHRA and CDR2 YSYEKL. The CDR3 is 16 residues long. The CDR3 DNA is TGCGCCAGCAGCCTTACCCGGGACTCCTTCAATCAGCCCCAGCATTTT. This translates into CASSLTRDSFNQPQHF.

With regard to this clonotype: At one boundary the junction diverges from the germline segment, which might be a read error. The chain combines TRBV6-2 or TRBV6-3 with TRBJ2-1; a possible D gene is TRBD2 (5 bases). Germline CDR1 reads MNHEY; CDR2 reads SVGEGT. This CDR3 has 13 amino acids. The CDR3 is CAGGLAGYNEQFF. The DNA for the CDR3 is TGCGCCGGCGGACTGGCCGGGTACAATGAGCAGTTCTTC.

In its sample, this clonotype was seen a few times. V and J are TRBV15 and TRBJ1-5; 7 nucleotides align to TRBD1. Germline loops: CDR1 LNHNV, CDR2 YYDKDF (reference sequence). V lost 5 bases to trimming and J lost 7 bases; unmatched junction nucleotides: 11. The CDR3 has 15 amino acids. The CDR3 coding sequence is TGTGCCACCAGCTCCGACAGGGAACCAGACCAGCCCCAGCATTTT. Translated: CATSSDREPDQPQHF. The variable domain in full, with the rest retrieved from reference TRBV15 and TRBJ1-5, is DAMVIQNPRYQVTQFGKPVTLSCSQTLNHNVMYWYQQKSSQAPKLLFHYYDKDFNNEADTPDNFQSRRPNTSFCFLDIRSPGLGDTAMYLCATSSDREPDQPQHFGDGTRLSIL.

This clonotype was observed a few times. CDR3 sequence: CASSFPGGAYGYTF. CDR3 in DNA: TGTGCCAGCAGCTTCCCAGGGGGCGCGTATGGCTACACCTTC. This chain links TRBV7-9 with TRBJ1-2; 8 bases line up with TRBD1. Germline CDR1 is SEHNR and CDR2 is FQNEAQ (reference sequence). Trimming at V came to 3 bases and at J to 5 bases, leaving 5 bases not matched to a gene. The CDR3 runs 14 residues.

The V gene is TRBV29-1, the J gene TRBJ2-3; 8 bases are shared with TRBD2. CDR3 length: 13 residues. In germline, CDR1 is SQVTM, CDR2 ANQGSEA. Trimming removed 8 bases from V and 2 bases from J; junction bases left unmatched: 6. CDR3 loop: CSIGGGPTDTQYF. CDR3 in DNA: TGCAGCATCGGGGGGGGACCCACAGATACGCAGTATTTT.

The chain carries TRBV14 and TRBJ1-2; 7 bases agree with TRBD1. The germline CDR1 and CDR2 sequences are SGHDN and FVKESK. After removal of 4 bases from V and 3 bases from J, the junction contained 8 bases not matched to a gene. The CDR3 sequence is 15 residues long. As DNA, the CDR3 is TGTGCCAGCAGCCCTCCCGACAGGGAGGACTATGGCTACACCTTC. This encodes CASSPPDREDYGYTF.

The rearrangement joins TRBV10-3 to TRBJ2-1, with D unresolved. Germline-derived CDR1 and CDR2 are ENHRY and SYGVKD. Trimming cost V 3 bases and J 1 base, with 7 bases left between them. The CDR3 totals 14 residues. Written as DNA, the CDR3 is TGTGCCATCAGTGAAGGTCAGTCCTACAATGAGCAGTTCTTC. As protein: CAISEGQSYNEQFF.

The chain couples TRBV4-1 to TRBJ2-3; 7 bases align to TRBD1. CDR1 MGHRA and CDR2 YSYEKL come from the germline V gene. This CDR3 comprises 16 residues. J was trimmed by 0 bases and V by 1 base; bases with no gene match: 4. CDR3 in amino acids: CASSQGTGASTDTQYF. CDR3 coding DNA: TGCGCCAGCAGCCAAGGTACAGGGGCTAGCACAGATACGCAGTATTTT.

This chain links TRBV20-1 with TRBJ2-3; the match to TRBD2 covers 8 bases. CDR3 size: 14 residues. Looked up from germline, CDR1 is DFQATT and CDR2 is SNEGSKA (reference sequence). CDR3 region: CSTGTRRGSDTQYF. CDR3 DNA: TGCAGCACCGGGACTAGACGGGGTTCAGATACGCAGTATTTT.

The V gene is TRBV20-1, the J gene TRBJ1-2; 9 nucleotides align to TRBD1. The CDR3 sequence is 14 residues long. The trim removed 3 bases at V and 7 bases at J, leaving 9 bases unmatched. Germline loops: CDR1 DFQATT, CDR2 SNEGSKA (reference sequence). CDR3 in amino acids: CSASPNRGQRGYTF. As DNA, the CDR3 is TGCAGTGCTAGCCCTAACAGGGGGCAGCGTGGCTACACCTTC.

The genes are TRBV7-2 and TRBJ2-5; perhaps TRBD2 as D (5 bases). Germline assignment: CDR1 SGHTA and CDR2 FQGNSA. The V gene lost 0 bases and the J gene lost 7 bases, with 12 bases spanning the gap. This CDR3 spans 14 amino acids. CDR3 amino acids: CASSLAGLLVTQYF. CDR3 DNA: TGTGCCAGCAGCTTAGCAGGGTTACTAGTGACCCAGTACTTC.

This clonotype was found a few times. V is TRBV5-5 and J is TRBJ2-6, with 7 bases fitting TRBD1. The germline gives CDR1 SGHKS, CDR2 YYEKEE (reference sequence). V lost 4 bases to trimming and J lost 0 bases; unmatched junction nucleotides: 10. The CDR3 is 18 amino acids. CDR3 DNA sequence: TGTGCCAGCAGCGCCCTCCCGGGACAGAACTCTGGGGCCAACGTCCTGACTTTC. Amino acid sequence: CASSALPGQNSGANVLTF.

The rearrangement links TRBV7-2 to TRBJ1-5, with TRBD1 as a possible D gene (6 bases). Trimming pared 0 bases from V and 3 bases from J, leaving 9 bases between. This CDR3 has 15 amino acids. Germline CDR1 SGHTA, CDR2 FQGNSA. The CDR3 region is CASSLAPGDNQPQHF. The CDR3 bases are TGTGCCAGCAGCTTAGCACCAGGGGACAATCAGCCCCAGCATTTT.

This clonotype was observed a single time. V usage is TRBV6-1 and J usage is TRBJ2-5, with a possible D match to TRBD2 (5 bases). The J call may be incorrect, as the DNA end agrees better with TRBJ2-7. The CDR3 loop spans 14 amino acids. CDR1 is MNHNS and CDR2 is SASEGT in the germline V gene. The DNA for the CDR3 is TGTGCCAGCAGTGCGAGGGAAGGAGAATACGAGCAGTACTTC. Protein: CASSAREGEYEQYF.

Only a few counts were recorded for this clonotype. The chain links TRBV6-5 to TRBJ2-5; the match to TRBD2 covers 7 bases. Germline CDR1 is MNHEY and CDR2 is SVGAGI. Unmatched junction bases numbered 6, after V lost 8 bases and J lost 0 bases. The CDR3 has 14 residues. The CDR3 DNA reads as TGTGCCAGCGGGAGGGCGGGGTACCAAGAGACCCAGTACTTC. Translation: CASGRAGYQETQYF.

This clonotype was recorded only once. The chain carries TRBV7-2 and TRBJ2-1; TRBD2 aligns across 12 bases. The assigned J gene may be wrong: the sequence end matches TRBJ2-7 better. The germline CDR1 and CDR2 sequences are SGHTA and FQGNSA. The CDR3 has 17 amino acids. The CDR3 is CASSPSGGAGGHNEQYF. In DNA form, the CDR3 reads TGTGCCAGCAGTCCTAGCGGGGGGGCAGGTGGGCACAATGAGCAGTACTTC.

The rearrangement links TRBV4-3 to TRBJ2-3; the match to TRBD2 covers 9 bases. V lost 0 bases to trimming and J lost 4 bases; unmatched junction nucleotides: 5. The CDR3 is 16 residues long. The V gene's germline CDR1 is LGHNA and CDR2 YSLEER. CDR3 protein: CASSQEAAGGSDTQYF. In DNA form, the CDR3 reads TGCGCCAGCAGCCAAGAGGCGGCGGGGGGGTCAGATACGCAGTATTTT.

This clonotype was detected a few times. The chain links TRBV29-1 to TRBJ2-3; TRBD1 is a possible D gene (6 bases). The CDR3 is made up of 12 amino acids. Germline CDR1 and CDR2: SQVTM and ANQGSEA. V was cut by 6 bases and J by 6 bases, with 13 bases left in between. The CDR3 DNA follows: TGCAGCGTGGGGACATATGGGGATACGCAGTATTTT. Residues: CSVGTYGDTQYF.